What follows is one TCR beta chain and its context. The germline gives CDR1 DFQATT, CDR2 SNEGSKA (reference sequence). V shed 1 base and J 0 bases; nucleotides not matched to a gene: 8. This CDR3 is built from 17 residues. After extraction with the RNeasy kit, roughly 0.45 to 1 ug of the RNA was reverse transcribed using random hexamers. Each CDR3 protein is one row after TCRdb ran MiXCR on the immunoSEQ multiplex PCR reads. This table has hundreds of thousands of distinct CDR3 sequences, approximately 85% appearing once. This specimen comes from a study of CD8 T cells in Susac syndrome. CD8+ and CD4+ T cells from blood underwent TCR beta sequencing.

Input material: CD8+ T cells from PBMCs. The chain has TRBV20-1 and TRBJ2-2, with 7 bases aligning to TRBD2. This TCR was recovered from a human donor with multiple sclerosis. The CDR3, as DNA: TGCAGTGCTAGAGGGCTAGCGGAGGGGACGAACACCGGGGAGCTGTTTTTT. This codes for CSARGLAEGTNTGELFF.